This T cell receptor beta chain is from a study of cytomegalovirus exposure and HLA in healthy donors. Findings and caveats of the study: Exclusion applied to some V segments, including TRBV6-2 and TRBV6-3, as they were indistinguishable.

This CDR3 is built from 15 residues. The germline gives CDR1 SGDLS, CDR2 YYNGEE. Germline trimming cut 3 bases from V and 2 bases from J; bases unmatched to any gene: 2. Comment on this clone: Its cognate antigen is unknown.

The PCR made use of 60 Vbeta and 13 Jbeta primers. TCRdb keeps only in-frame clones here, not all; method: immunoSEQ multiplex PCR. In the table there are some 130,000 clones, 65% to 90% of which are singletons. The sequenced sample consisted of PBMCs. The chain links TRBV9 to TRBJ1-5; 10 bases are a match to TRBD1. The clonotype originates from a man between 18 and 35 years old in good health and CMV-seronegative. CDR3 bases: TGTGCCAGCAGCGGACAGGGGGCCGGCAATCAGCCCCAGCATTTT. Translation: CASSGQGAGNQPQHF.